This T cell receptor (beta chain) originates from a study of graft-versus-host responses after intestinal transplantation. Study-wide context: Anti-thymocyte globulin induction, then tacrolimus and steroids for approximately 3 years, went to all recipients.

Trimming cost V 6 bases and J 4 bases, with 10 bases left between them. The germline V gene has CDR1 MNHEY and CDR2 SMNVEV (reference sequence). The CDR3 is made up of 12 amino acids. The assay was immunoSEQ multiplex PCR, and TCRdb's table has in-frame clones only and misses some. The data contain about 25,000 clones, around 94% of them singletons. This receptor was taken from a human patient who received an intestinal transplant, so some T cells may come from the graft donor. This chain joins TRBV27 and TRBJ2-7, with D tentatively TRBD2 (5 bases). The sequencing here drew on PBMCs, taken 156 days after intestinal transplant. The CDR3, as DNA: TGTGCCAGCAGCTCGGACTTTTACGAGCAGTACTTC. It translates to CASSSDFYEQYF.